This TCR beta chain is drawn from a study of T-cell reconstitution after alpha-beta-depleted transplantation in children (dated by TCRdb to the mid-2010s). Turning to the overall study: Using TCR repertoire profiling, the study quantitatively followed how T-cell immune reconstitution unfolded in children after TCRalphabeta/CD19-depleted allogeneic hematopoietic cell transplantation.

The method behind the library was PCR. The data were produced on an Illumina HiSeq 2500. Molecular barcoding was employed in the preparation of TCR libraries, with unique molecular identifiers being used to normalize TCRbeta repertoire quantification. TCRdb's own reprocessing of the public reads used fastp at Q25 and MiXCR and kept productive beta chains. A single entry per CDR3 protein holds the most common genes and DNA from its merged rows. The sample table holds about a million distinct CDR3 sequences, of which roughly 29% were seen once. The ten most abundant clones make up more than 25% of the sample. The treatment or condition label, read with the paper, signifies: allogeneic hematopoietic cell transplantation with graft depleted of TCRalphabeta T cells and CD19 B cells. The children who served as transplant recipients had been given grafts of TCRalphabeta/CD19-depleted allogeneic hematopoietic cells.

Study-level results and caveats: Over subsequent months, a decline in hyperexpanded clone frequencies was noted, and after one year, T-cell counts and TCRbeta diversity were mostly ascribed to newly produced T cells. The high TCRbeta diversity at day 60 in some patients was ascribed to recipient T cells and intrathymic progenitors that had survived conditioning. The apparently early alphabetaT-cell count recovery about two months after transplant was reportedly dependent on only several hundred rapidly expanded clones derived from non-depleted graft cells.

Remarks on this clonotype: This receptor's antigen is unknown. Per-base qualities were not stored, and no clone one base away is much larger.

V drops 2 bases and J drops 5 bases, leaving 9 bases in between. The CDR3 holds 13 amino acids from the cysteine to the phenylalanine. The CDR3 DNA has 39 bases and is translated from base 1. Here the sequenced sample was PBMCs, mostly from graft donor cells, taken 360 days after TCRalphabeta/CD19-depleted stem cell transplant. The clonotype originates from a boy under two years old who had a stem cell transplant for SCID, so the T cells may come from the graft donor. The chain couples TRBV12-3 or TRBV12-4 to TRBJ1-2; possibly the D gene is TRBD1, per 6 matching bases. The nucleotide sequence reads TGTGCCAGCAGTTTACGGACAGTTTATGGCTACACCTTC. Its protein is CASSLRTVYGYTF.